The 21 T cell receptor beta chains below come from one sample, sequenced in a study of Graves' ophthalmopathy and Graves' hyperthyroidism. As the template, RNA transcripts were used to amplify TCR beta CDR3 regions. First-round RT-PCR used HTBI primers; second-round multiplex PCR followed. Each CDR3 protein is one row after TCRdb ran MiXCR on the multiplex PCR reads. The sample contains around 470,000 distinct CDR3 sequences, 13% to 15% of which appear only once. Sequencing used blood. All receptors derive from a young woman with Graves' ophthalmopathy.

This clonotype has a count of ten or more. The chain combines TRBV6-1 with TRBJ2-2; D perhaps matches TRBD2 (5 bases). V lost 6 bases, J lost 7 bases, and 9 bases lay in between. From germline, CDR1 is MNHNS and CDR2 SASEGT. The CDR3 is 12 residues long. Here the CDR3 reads CASRRGGGELFF. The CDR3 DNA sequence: TGTGCCAGCAGACGGGGTGGCGGGGAGCTGTTTTTT.

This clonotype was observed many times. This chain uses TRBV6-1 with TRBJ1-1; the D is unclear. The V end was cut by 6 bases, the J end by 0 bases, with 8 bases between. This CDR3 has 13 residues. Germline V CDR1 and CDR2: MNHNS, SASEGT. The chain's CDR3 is CASRATMNTEAFF. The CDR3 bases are TGTGCCAGCAGGGCAACGATGAACACTGAAGCTTTCTTT.

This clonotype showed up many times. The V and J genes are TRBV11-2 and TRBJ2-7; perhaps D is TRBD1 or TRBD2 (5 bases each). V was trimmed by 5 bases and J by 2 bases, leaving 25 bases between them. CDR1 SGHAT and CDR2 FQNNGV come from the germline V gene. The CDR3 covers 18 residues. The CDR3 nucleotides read TGTGCCAGCAGCCGAAAGAGGTGGGACCGAGGAGGTGCCTACGAGCAGTACTTC. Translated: CASSRKRWDRGGAYEQYF.

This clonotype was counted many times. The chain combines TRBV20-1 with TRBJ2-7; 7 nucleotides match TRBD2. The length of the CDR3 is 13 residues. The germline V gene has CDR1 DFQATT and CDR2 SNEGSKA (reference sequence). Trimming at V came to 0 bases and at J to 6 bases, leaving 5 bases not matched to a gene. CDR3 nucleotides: TGCAGTGCTAGAGACGGGGGGACCCTCGAGCAGTACTTC. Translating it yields CSARDGGTLEQYF.

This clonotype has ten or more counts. The CDR3: CASSPQDRDEQYF. CDR3 sequence (DNA): TGCGCCAGCAGCCCCCAGGACAGGGACGAGCAGTACTTC. J is TRBJ2-7 and V is TRBV5-1; the match to TRBD1 covers 8 bases. Trimming took 4 bases from V and 5 from J; bases not matched to a gene: 5. CDR3 length: 13 amino acids. Germline-derived CDR1 and CDR2 are SGHRS and YFSETQ.

CDR3 coding DNA: TGCAGCGGGATCAGGGGACTAGCGGACTACGAGCAGTACTTC. Encoded protein: CSGIRGLADYEQYF. The rearrangement joins TRBV29-1 to TRBJ2-7; 11 nucleotides agree with TRBD2. The CDR3 is made up of 14 amino acids. CDR1 and CDR2 (germline): SQVTM, ANQGSEA. J was trimmed by 3 bases and V by 7 bases; bases with no gene match: 8.

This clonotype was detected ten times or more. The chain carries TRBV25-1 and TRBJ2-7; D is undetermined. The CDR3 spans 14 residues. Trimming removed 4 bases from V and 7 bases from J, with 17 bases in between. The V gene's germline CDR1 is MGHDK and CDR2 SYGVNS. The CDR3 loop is CASSVFGSLGEQYF. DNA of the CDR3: TGTGCCAGCAGTGTTTTCGGATCCCTGGGGGAGCAGTACTTC.

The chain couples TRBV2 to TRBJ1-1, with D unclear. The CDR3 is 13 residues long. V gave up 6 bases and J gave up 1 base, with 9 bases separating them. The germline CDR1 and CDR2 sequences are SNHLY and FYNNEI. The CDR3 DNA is TGTGCCAGCAGGGTAGCGGGGAACACTGAAGCTTTCTTT. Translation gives CASRVAGNTEAFF.

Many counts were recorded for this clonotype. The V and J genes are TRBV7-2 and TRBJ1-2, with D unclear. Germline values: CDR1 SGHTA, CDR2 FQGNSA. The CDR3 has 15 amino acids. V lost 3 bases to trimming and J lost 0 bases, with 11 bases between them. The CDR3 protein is CASSFAGSTNYGYTF. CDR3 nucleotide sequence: TGTGCCAGCAGCTTTGCGGGATCGACTAACTATGGCTACACCTTC.

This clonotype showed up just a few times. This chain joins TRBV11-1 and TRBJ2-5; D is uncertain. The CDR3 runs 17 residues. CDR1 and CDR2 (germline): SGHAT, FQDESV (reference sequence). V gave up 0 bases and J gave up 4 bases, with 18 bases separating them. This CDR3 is CASSLADRIGRIETQYF. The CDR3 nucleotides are TGTGCCAGCAGCTTAGCCGACCGGATCGGGCGGATAGAGACCCAGTACTTC.

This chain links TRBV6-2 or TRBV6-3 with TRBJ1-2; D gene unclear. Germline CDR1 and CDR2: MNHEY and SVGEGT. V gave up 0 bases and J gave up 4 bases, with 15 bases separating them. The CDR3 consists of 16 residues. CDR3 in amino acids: CASSYSDGRGVYGYTF. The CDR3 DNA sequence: TGTGCCAGCAGTTACTCGGACGGCCGGGGAGTCTATGGCTACACCTTC.

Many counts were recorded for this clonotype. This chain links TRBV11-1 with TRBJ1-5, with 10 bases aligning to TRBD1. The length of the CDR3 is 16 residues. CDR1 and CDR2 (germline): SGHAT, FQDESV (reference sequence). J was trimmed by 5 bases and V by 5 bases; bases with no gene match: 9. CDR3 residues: CASSQDRGNPYQPQHF. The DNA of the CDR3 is TGTGCCAGCAGCCAGGACAGGGGGAATCCCTATCAGCCCCAGCATTTT.

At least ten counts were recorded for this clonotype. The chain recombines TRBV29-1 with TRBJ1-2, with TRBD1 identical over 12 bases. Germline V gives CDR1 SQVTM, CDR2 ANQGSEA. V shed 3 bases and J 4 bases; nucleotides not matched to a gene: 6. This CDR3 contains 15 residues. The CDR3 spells CSVDGTGGLSYGYTF. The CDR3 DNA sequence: TGCAGCGTTGACGGGACAGGGGGCTTGTCCTATGGCTACACCTTC.

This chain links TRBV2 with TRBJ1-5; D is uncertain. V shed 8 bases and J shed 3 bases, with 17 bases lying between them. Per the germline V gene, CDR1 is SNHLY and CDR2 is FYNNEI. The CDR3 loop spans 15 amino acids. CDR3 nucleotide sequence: TGTGCCAGCCCTCCGGATACCCTCGACAATCAGCCCCAGCATTTT. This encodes CASPPDTLDNQPQHF.

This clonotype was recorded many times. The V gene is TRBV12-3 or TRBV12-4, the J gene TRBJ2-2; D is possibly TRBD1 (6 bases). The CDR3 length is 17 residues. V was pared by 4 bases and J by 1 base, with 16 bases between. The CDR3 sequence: CASSSHLRTENTGELFF. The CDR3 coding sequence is TGTGCCAGCAGTTCTCACCTGAGGACAGAGAACACCGGGGAGCTGTTTTTT.

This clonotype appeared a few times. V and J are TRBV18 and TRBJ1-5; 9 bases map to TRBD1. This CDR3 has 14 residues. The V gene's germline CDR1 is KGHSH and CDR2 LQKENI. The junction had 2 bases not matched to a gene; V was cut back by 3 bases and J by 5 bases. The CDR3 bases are TGTGCCAGCTCACCGGACAGGGGAGATCAGCCCCAGCATTTT. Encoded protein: CASSPDRGDQPQHF.

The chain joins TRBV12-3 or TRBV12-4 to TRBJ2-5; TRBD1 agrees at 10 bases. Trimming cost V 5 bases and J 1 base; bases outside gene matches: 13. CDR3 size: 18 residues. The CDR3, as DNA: TGTGCCAGCAGTCCAACTCCGGGGGACAGGGGTTTCCAAGAGACCCAGTACTTC. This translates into CASSPTPGDRGFQETQYF.

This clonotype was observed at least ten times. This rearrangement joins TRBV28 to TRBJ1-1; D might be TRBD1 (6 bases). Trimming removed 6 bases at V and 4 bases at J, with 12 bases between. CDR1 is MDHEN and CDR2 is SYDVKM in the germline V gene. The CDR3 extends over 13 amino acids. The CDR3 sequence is CASRRQVGTEAFF. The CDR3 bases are TGTGCCAGCAGACGACAGGTTGGCACTGAAGCTTTCTTT.

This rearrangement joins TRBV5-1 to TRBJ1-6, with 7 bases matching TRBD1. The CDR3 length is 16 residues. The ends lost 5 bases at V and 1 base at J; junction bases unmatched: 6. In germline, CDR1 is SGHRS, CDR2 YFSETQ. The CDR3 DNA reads TGCGCCAGCAGACCCGACAGGGTTTCCTATAATTCACCCCTCCACTTT. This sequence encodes CASRPDRVSYNSPLHF.

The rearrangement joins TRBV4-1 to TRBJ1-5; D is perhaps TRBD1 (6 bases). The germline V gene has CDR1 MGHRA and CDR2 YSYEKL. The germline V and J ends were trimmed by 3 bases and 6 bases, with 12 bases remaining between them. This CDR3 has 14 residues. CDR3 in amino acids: CASSHTGSAQPQHF. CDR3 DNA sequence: TGCGCCAGCAGCCACACAGGGTCGGCTCAGCCCCAGCATTTT.

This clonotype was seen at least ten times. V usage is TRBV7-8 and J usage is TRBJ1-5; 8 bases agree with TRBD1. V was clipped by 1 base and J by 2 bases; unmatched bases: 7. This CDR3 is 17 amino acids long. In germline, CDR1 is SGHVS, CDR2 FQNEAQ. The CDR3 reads CASSLEQGGVGNQPQHF. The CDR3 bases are TGTGCCAGCAGCTTAGAACAGGGGGGGGTGGGCAATCAGCCCCAGCATTTT.